The sequence of this T cell receptor beta chain was determined in a study of blood T cell repertoires in COVID-19. Across the whole study: There were acute and convalescent COVID-19 samples, and they came from the United States, Italy and Spain. T cells, B-cell-depleted T cells, or PBMCs provided the cDNA or gDNA that served as material.

Each participant's cohort was designated according to participant-reported clinical history. Recovered participants had two consecutive negative NP/OP PCR tests, healthcare professional clearance, or symptom resolution. Germline lookup yields CDR1 LNHDA and CDR2 SQIVND (reference sequence). Trimming at V came to 8 bases and at J to 3 bases, leaving 8 bases not matched to a gene. The CDR3 loop spans 15 amino acids. The method was immunoSEQ multiplex PCR; TCRdb's version includes in-frame clones alone and lacks a portion of them. This sample has about 320,000 clones; 87% occur once, and the top ten carry approximately 5%. The table lists this clone with a few counts.

The clonotype was recovered from a woman aged 25-40 years who had recovered from COVID-19. The material sequenced was PBMCs or T cells enriched from blood (not recorded which). The chain is built from TRBV19 and TRBJ2-2; the match to TRBD1 covers 8 bases. CDR3: CASEGGQGYTGELFF. Written as DNA, the CDR3 is TGTGCCAGTGAGGGCGGACAGGGCTACACCGGGGAGCTGTTTTTT.